This TCR beta chain was captured by sequencing in a study of T cells in Graves' hyperthyroidism and ophthalmopathy. Regarding the study as a whole: Blood shared most expanded thyroid clonotypes above 0.001.

The germline gives CDR1 PRHDT, CDR2 FYEKMQ (reference sequence). CDR3 length: 12 residues. The V and J ends lost 4 bases and 10 bases, in that order; junction bases with no gene match: 3. This clonotype occurred many times. What it recognizes is unknown. Amplified regions were TCR beta CDR3 sequences from RNA transcripts. When the TCR CDR3 underwent first-round RT-PCR, the HTBI primer set was used. TCRdb passed the multiplex PCR reads through MiXCR, listing each CDR3 protein once. The table records hundreds of thousands of distinct CDR3 sequences, approximately 14% of them present only once. The study included ophthalmopathy patients with Clinical Activity Score at least 3, NOSPECS grade at least 4 and duration under 3 months. Each diagnosis was grounded in clinical symptoms, serum thyroxine and TRAb, thyroid ultrasound, and orbital computed tomography. PBMCs stemmed from about 9.7 ml fresh peripheral blood.

The genes are TRBV13 and TRBJ1-1, with TRBD1 matching 10 bases. This clonotype was sampled from a woman aged 50 to 65 with Graves' ophthalmopathy. The sequenced sample consisted of blood. The CDR3 region is CASSSRTGGAFF. The CDR3 DNA follows: TGTGCCAGCAGCTCGAGGACAGGGGGAGCTTTCTTT.